This T cell receptor beta chain originates from a study of human T cells and chemical hapten exposure. Time point of the sample: pre-sensitization, week 0. Treatment here: therapeutic diphenylcyclopropenone sensitization with weekly scalp DPC. MiXCR was run by TCRdb on the RACE reads, yielding one entry per CDR3 protein. The sample lists approximately 370,000 distinct CDR3 sequences, 5% to 6.5% occurring once. Germline V gene sequence: CDR1 SGHTA, CDR2 FQGNSA. CDR3 length: 14 residues. V was trimmed by 4 bases and J by 8 bases, leaving 14 bases between them. This clonotype showed up just a few times. This chain links TRBV7-2 with TRBJ1-4; D might be TRBD1 (5 bases). The TCR comes from a woman aged 18-29 years with alopecia areata. Some clones in this sample may be carry-over from other donors' samples. Sequencing was performed on whole blood, taken in connection with sensitization to the hapten diphenylcyclopropenone (DPC). CDR3 DNA: TGTGCCAGCAGCTCGAGTGACAGCCGAGAAAAACTGTTTTTT. This gives the protein CASSSSDSREKLFF.